This T cell receptor (beta chain) was captured by sequencing in a study of blood T cell repertoires in COVID-19. In the original analysis: Estimation of nucleated cell counts relied on the amplification of reference gene primers. The repertoire was sequenced with immunoSEQ multiplex PCR; TCRdb's copy has only in-frame clones and lacks some. The DNA was the basis for D and trimming; V, J and clone size are from that table. The table has around 310,000 clones, over 75% seen once. The participants were between 18 and 89 years old and came from about two dozen US areas. Participants had their cohort set by participant-reported clinical history. The recovered donors of Cohort 3 showed two negative PCRs, clearance, or symptom resolution. The CDR3 runs to 14 residues. V lost 5 bases, J lost 8 bases, and 15 bases lay in between. In germline, CDR1 is SEHNR, CDR2 FQNEAQ (reference sequence).

The sequenced material came from PBMCs or T cells enriched from blood (not recorded which). V is TRBV7-9 and J is TRBJ1-4, with D hard to call. The sequence was collected from a young man who had recovered from COVID-19. CDR3 DNA: TGTGCCAGCAGCCGATTAAAGTCGGGGGAAAAACTGTTTTTT. Translating it yields CASSRLKSGEKLFF.